What follows describes a single T cell receptor beta chain. Its antigen remains unknown. The sample comes from a study of cytomegalovirus exposure and HLA in healthy donors. Whole-study results and caveats: Relative to equally common others, HLA-associated TCR beta chains showed greater clonal expansion in a later analysis.

Both 60 Vbeta primers and 13 Jbeta primers went into the PCR. Original data processing: As a later analysis found, there were tens of millions of unique TCR beta chains, of which roughly 11 million were shared. This table comes from immunoSEQ multiplex PCR, and its TCRdb copy is limited to in-frame clones, with some not included. The V and J calls and the clone size are those of that table, but D and trimming were determined from the DNA. This sample has hundreds of thousands of clones, with 60% to 80% found just once. This CDR3 has 13 residues. The V gene's germline CDR1 is SGHDT and CDR2 YYEEEE. Trimming took 4 bases from V and 8 from J, leaving 15 bases between them.

The chain joins TRBV5-6 to TRBJ1-1; D is unclear. The sequencing input was PBMCs. The clonotype comes from a male donor in good health and CMV-seronegative. This CDR3 reads CASSLDDVLEAFF. CDR3 nucleotides: TGTGCCAGCAGCCTAGACGATGTTCTCGAAGCTTTCTTT. Looking up the rest from reference TRBV5-6 and TRBJ1-1 gives the full variable domain: DAGVTQSPTHLIKTRGQQVTLRCSPKSGHDTVSWYQQALGQGPQFIFQYYEEEERQRGNFPDRFSGHQFPNYSSELNVNALLLGDSALYLCASSLDDVLEAFFGQGTRLTVV.